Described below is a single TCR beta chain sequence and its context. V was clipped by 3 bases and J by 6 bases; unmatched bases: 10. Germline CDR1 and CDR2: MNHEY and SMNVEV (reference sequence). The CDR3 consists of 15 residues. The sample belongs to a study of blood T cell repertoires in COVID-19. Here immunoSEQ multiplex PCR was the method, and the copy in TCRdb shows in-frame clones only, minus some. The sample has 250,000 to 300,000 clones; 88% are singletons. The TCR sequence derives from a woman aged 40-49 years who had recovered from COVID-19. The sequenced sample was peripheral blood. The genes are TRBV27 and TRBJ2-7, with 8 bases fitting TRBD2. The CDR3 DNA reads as TGTGCCAGCAGTTTTGGGGGGGGACTAGGGTTCGAGCAGTACTTC. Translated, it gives CASSFGGGLGFEQYF.